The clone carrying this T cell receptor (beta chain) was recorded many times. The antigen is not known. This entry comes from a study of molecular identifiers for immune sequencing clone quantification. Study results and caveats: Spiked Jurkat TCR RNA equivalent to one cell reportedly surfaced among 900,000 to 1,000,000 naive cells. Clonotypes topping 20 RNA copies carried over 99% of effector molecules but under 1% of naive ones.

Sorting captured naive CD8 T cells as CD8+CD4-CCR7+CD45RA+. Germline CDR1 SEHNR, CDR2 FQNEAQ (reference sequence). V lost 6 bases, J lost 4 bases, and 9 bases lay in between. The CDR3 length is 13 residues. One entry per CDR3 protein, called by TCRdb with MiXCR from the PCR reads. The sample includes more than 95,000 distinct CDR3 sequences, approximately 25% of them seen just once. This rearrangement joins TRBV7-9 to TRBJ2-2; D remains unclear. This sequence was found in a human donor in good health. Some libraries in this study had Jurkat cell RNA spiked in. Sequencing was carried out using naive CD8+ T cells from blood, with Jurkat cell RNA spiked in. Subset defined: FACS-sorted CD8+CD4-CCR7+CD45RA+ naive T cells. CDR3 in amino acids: CASRESPTGELFF. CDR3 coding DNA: TGTGCCAGCAGAGAGAGCCCCACCGGGGAGCTGTTTTTT.